These 23 T cell receptor beta chains came from one sample sequenced in a study of OX40 agonist ivuxolimab in advanced cancers. Sequencing was performed with immunoSEQ multiplex PCR; in TCRdb, only in-frame clones are kept and a portion is missing. The table has 65,000 to 100,000 clones, 84% seen once. The specimen comprised CD4+ or CD8+ T cells sorted from blood, sampled in a trial of the OX40 agonist ivuxolimab. The receptors derive from an adult with an advanced solid tumor such as melanoma, head and neck, liver or kidney cancer.

The chain joins TRBV5-6 to TRBJ2-1; no reliable D call. V shed 4 bases and J shed 9 bases, with 8 bases lying between them. There are 11 residues in the CDR3. The V gene's germline CDR1 is SGHDT and CDR2 YYEEEE. As DNA, the CDR3 is TGTGCCAGCAGCATTTTTGGTGAGCAGTTCTTC. It codes for CASSIFGEQFF.

The V and J genes are TRBV28 and TRBJ1-2, with 7 bases lining up with TRBD1. Germline lookup yields CDR1 MDHEN and CDR2 SYDVKM. This CDR3 spans 12 amino acids. With V trimmed by 7 bases and J by 7 bases, 6 bases remained unmatched. The CDR3 sequence: CASIDRASGYTF. As DNA, the CDR3 is TGTGCCAGCATTGACAGGGCGTCTGGCTACACCTTC.

The chain links TRBV7-2 to TRBJ1-3, with 7 bases lining up with TRBD1. Germline CDR1 reads SGHTA; CDR2 reads FQGNSA. After removal of 5 bases from V and 1 base from J, the junction contained 2 bases not matched to a gene. CDR3 length: 14 residues. As DNA, the CDR3 is TGTGCCAGCAGCCGGGACAGTTCTGGAAACACCATATATTTT. Protein product: CASSRDSSGNTIYF.

The chain recombines TRBV7-9 with TRBJ2-7; D is possibly TRBD1 or TRBD2 (5 bases each). Germline loops: CDR1 SEHNR, CDR2 FQNEAQ (reference sequence). With 3 bases removed from V and 4 bases from J, the gap between germline ends came to 10 bases. The CDR3 consists of 13 residues. The CDR3 DNA is TGTGCCAGCAGCTTGGGCGAGGGGTACGAGCAGTACTTC. Translation: CASSLGEGYEQYF.

This chain joins TRBV10-3 and TRBJ2-2, with 7 bases aligning to TRBD1. V shed 5 bases and J 0 bases; nucleotides not matched to a gene: 3. There are 15 residues in the CDR3. CDR1 is ENHRY and CDR2 is SYGVKD in the germline V gene. In DNA form, the CDR3 reads TGTGCCATCAGTTCGGGACAGACGAACACCGGGGAGCTGTTTTTT. As protein: CAISSGQTNTGELFF.

With respect to this clone: The junction differs from germline at one of its ends, possibly a read error. The chain joins TRBV4-3 to TRBJ1-1; TRBD1 is a possible D gene (6 bases). This CDR3 has 15 amino acids. Germline CDR1 LGHNA, CDR2 YSLEER. CDR3 amino acids: CASRQDSGVYTEAFF. The CDR3 DNA reads TGCGCCAGCAGGCAAGATTCAGGGGTATACACTGAAGCTTTCTTT.

The chain carries TRBV6-5 and TRBJ1-6, with 10 bases identical to TRBD1. CDR1 and CDR2 (germline): MNHEY, SVGAGI. With V trimmed by 6 bases and J by 8 bases, 7 bases remained unmatched. This CDR3 has 15 residues. The CDR3 protein is CASSSPGQGYSPLHF. The CDR3 DNA follows: TGTGCCAGCAGCTCCCCGGGACAGGGGTATTCACCCCTCCACTTT.

V usage is TRBV4-3 and J usage is TRBJ2-6; D remains ambiguous. The CDR3 spans 16 residues. V was trimmed by 0 bases and J by 0 bases, leaving 6 bases between them. Per germline, CDR1 LGHNA and CDR2 YSLEER. This CDR3 is CASSQDPVSGANVLTF. CDR3 bases: TGCGCCAGCAGCCAAGATCCCGTCTCTGGGGCCAACGTCCTGACTTTC.

The rearrangement links TRBV25-1 to TRBJ2-2; weak D call: TRBD1 (6 bases). This CDR3 spans 16 amino acids. Germline V gene sequence: CDR1 MGHDK, CDR2 SYGVNS. V lost 6 bases, J lost 5 bases, and 19 bases lay in between. CDR3 amino acids: CASRIPGASGTGELFF. CDR3 in DNA: TGTGCCAGCAGGATTCCAGGGGCTTCCGGGACCGGGGAGCTGTTTTTT.

The rearrangement links TRBV5-1 to TRBJ1-1; D gene ambiguous. The germline CDR1 and CDR2 sequences are SGHRS and YFSETQ. Trimming removed 4 bases from V and 4 bases from J, with 11 bases in between. The CDR3 extends over 13 amino acids. The CDR3 bases are TGCGCCAGCAGCCCGGCGGGGATCACTGAAGCTTTCTTT. Amino acid sequence: CASSPAGITEAFF.

The V gene is TRBV2, the J gene TRBJ2-1, with 7 bases aligning to TRBD2. CDR3 size: 17 residues. Trimming at V came to 2 bases and at J to 4 bases, leaving 11 bases not matched to a gene. CDR1 is SNHLY, CDR2 FYNNEI, per germline. The CDR3 DNA is TGTGCCAGCAGTGAAAACCCGACTAGCTTTGGGTACAATGAGCAGTTCTTC. Translating it yields CASSENPTSFGYNEQFF. Full variable domain (rest looked up from reference TRBV2 and TRBJ2-1): EPEVTQTPSHQVTQMGQEVILRCVPISNHLYFYWYRQILGQKVEFLVSFYNNEISEKSEIFDDQFSVERPDGSNFTLKIRSTKLEDSAMYFCASSENPTSFGYNEQFFGPGTRLTVL.

The chain recombines TRBV5-1 with TRBJ2-7, with 7 bases fitting TRBD1. This CDR3 has 17 amino acids. Trimming at V came to 4 bases and at J to 0 bases, leaving 13 bases not matched to a gene. The germline CDR1 and CDR2 sequences are SGHRS and YFSETQ. CDR3: CASSTFTGTVDSYEQYV. The CDR3 DNA reads TGCGCCAGCAGCACTTTTACTGGGACAGTTGACTCCTACGAGCAGTACGTC.

The chain links TRBV29-1 to TRBJ1-4, with 9 bases that match TRBD1. V shed 7 bases, J shed 0 bases, and the junction held 6 bases outside the gene matches. The length of the CDR3 is 15 residues. Germline CDR1 is SQVTM and CDR2 is ANQGSEA. CDR3 sequence: CSARDRGATNEKLFF. CDR3 coding DNA: TGCAGCGCCCGAGACAGGGGGGCAACTAATGAAAAACTGTTTTTT.

This clone was detected once. V and J are TRBV19 and TRBJ2-1; 7 positions match TRBD1. Germline CDR1 reads LNHDA; CDR2 reads SQIVND (reference sequence). Unmatched junction bases numbered 7, after V lost 2 bases and J lost 3 bases. The CDR3 has 16 residues. The DNA of the CDR3 is TGTGCCAGTAGTATAACCTTGACAGGGTACTACAATGAGCAGTTCTTC. It specifies CASSITLTGYYNEQFF.

V is TRBV6-5 and J is TRBJ2-3; D is uncertain. The CDR3 has 11 amino acids. CDR1 is MNHEY and CDR2 is SVGAGI in the germline V gene. V lost 6 bases and J lost 8, with 9 bases in between. This chain's CDR3 is CASRSGLTQYF. CDR3 nucleotides: TGTGCCAGCAGATCAGGTCTTACGCAGTATTTT.

The chain recombines TRBV7-2 with TRBJ2-7, with a tentative D call TRBD1 (6 bases). The germline gives CDR1 SGHTA, CDR2 FQGNSA. This CDR3 has 16 residues. Trimming took off 1 base at V and 5 bases at J, with 18 bases between the two ends. CDR3 nucleotide sequence: TGTGCCAGCAGCTTAGACCAGGGGTTAGGTCGGAACGAGCAGTACTTC. It encodes CASSLDQGLGRNEQYF. Based on the CDR3 plus reference TRBV7-2 and TRBJ2-7, the full variable domain is GAGVSQSPSNKVTEKGKDVELRCDPISGHTALYWYRQSLGQGLEFLIYFQGNSAPDKSGLPSDRFSAERTGGSVSTLTIQRTQQEDSAVYLCASSLDQGLGRNEQYFGPGTRLTVT.

The genes are TRBV19 and TRBJ2-3; D is possibly TRBD1 or TRBD2 (6 bases each). The germline V gene encodes CDR1 LNHDA and CDR2 SQIVND (reference sequence). The CDR3 runs 15 residues. V was clipped by 8 bases and J by 3 bases, with 18 bases between them. CDR3 sequence reads: CASCLGGAGTDTQYF. The CDR3 nucleotides read TGTGCCAGTTGTCTTGGGGGCGCGGGGACAGATACGCAGTATTTT.

This sequence joins TRBV4-1 and TRBJ1-1; unclear D gene. From germline, CDR1 is MGHRA and CDR2 YSYEKL. The CDR3 totals 14 residues. Deletions cut 4 bases from V and 4 bases from J, with 13 bases between. In DNA, the CDR3 is TGCGCCAGCAGCCCTAGGGATGTAAGCACTGAAGCTTTCTTT. Its protein is CASSPRDVSTEAFF.

Points on this clone: At one of its ends the junction is not consistent with the germline gene, which may arise from a read error. The chain carries TRBV6-5 and TRBJ1-2, with 7 bases that match TRBD1. Germline values: CDR1 MNHEY, CDR2 SVGAGI. This CDR3 is built from 14 residues. The DNA for the CDR3 is TGTGCCAGCAGTTGGCAGGGGGGGGCCGCAACCTTCAACTTC. As protein: CASSWQGGAATFNF.

J is TRBJ2-7 and V is TRBV5-1, with 12 bases identical to TRBD1. Germline values: CDR1 SGHRS, CDR2 YFSETQ. The V gene end was trimmed by 4 bases and the J gene end by 6 bases; junction bases not matched to a gene: 8. The CDR3 covers 15 residues. CDR3 DNA: TGCGCCAGCAGCACCACCGGGACAGGGGGCCCCGAGCAGTACTTC. Translating it yields CASSTTGTGGPEQYF.

This chain uses TRBV6-5 with TRBJ1-6; the match to TRBD1 covers 10 bases. The trim removed 1 base at V and 7 bases at J, leaving 1 base unmatched. The CDR3 has 15 amino acids. CDR1 is MNHEY, CDR2 SVGAGI, per germline. CDR3 region: CASSYLDRGNSPLHF. The CDR3 DNA reads TGTGCCAGCAGTTACTTGGACAGGGGGAATTCACCCCTCCACTTT.

This clone was counted a single time. Different DNA sequences within this sample yield the same CDR3. The rearrangement uses TRBV28 and TRBJ2-7; D not resolved. Trimming took off 2 bases at V and 0 bases at J, with 8 bases between the two ends. This CDR3 has 14 residues. In germline, CDR1 is MDHEN, CDR2 SYDVKM. CDR3 region: CASSLAGSSYEQYF. The DNA of the CDR3 is TGTGCCAGCAGTTTAGCAGGTAGCTCCTACGAGCAGTACTTC.

The V gene is TRBV4-2, the J gene TRBJ1-5, with D perhaps TRBD1 (5 bases). There are 17 residues in the CDR3. CDR1 is LGHNA, CDR2 YNFKEQ, per germline. Trimming took off 0 bases at V and 0 bases at J, with 12 bases between the two ends. In DNA, the CDR3 is TGTGCCAGCAGCCAAGAATTGGGACCTTATAGCAATCAGCCCCAGCATTTT. Translated: CASSQELGPYSNQPQHF.